Shown below are 30 T cell receptor beta chains from a single sample sequenced in a study of T cell repertoires in aging, cancer and after chemotherapy. A mixed TRB-A/B primer pool amplified rearranged TRB by multiplex touch-down PCR. TCRdb fed the multiplex PCR reads into MiXCR, producing one record per CDR3 protein. This table has some 5,000 distinct CDR3 sequences, about two fifths appearing once. TCR beta rearrangements were amplified from peripheral blood genomic DNA. Material for sequencing was blood. These receptors all stem from a human donor in good health.

This clonotype showed up just a few times. J is TRBJ2-1 and V is TRBV6-5, with TRBD2 matching 13 bases. Per germline, CDR1 MNHEY and CDR2 SVGAGI. The CDR3 is 15 amino acids. The trim removed 5 bases at V and 5 bases at J, leaving 3 bases unmatched. The CDR3: CASSKLAGGNNEQFF. The DNA of the CDR3 is TGTGCCAGCAGTAAACTAGCGGGGGGGAACAATGAGCAGTTCTTC.

The chain uses TRBV5-6 and TRBJ1-1, with D possibly being TRBD1 (5 bases). Germline V lookup: CDR1 SGHDT, CDR2 YYEEEE. The CDR3 covers 15 residues. Trimming took off 0 bases at V and 4 bases at J, with 13 bases between the two ends. The CDR3 spells CASSLGRAGGTEAFF. The DNA of the CDR3 is TGTGCCAGCAGCTTGGGCAGGGCCGGAGGCACTGAAGCTTTCTTT.

This clonotype is termed medium-sized. V and J are TRBV29-1 and TRBJ1-1; maybe TRBD1 (6 bases). The CDR3 is 14 residues long. Germline loops: CDR1 SQVTM, CDR2 ANQGSEA. With 4 bases removed from V and 1 base from J, the gap between germline ends came to 13 bases. The CDR3 spells CSVASTGANTEAFF. CDR3 DNA sequence: TGCAGCGTTGCTTCGACGGGGGCGAACACTGAAGCTTTCTTT.

The sample holds a few counts of this clonotype. V usage is TRBV10-3 and J usage is TRBJ2-1; 8 bases fit TRBD1. The germline CDR1 and CDR2 sequences are ENHRY and SYGVKD. J gave up 0 bases and V 2 bases, and 12 bases lay outside the gene matches. The CDR3 is made up of 19 amino acids. The CDR3 sequence: CAISERDRRSPSSYNEQFF. The CDR3 DNA sequence: TGTGCCATCAGTGAGAGGGACAGGAGATCACCAAGCTCCTACAATGAGCAGTTCTTC.

The chain couples TRBV5-4 to TRBJ1-6; D is uncertain. Looked up from germline, CDR1 is SGHNT and CDR2 is YYREEE (reference sequence). The length of the CDR3 is 14 residues. V was cut by 9 bases and J by 2 bases, with 12 bases left in between. The DNA of the CDR3 is TGTGCCACCGGGGAAGGAACCTATAATTCACCCCTCCACTTT. Its protein product is CATGEGTYNSPLHF.

This clonotype was recorded a few times. This chain connects TRBV6-5 to TRBJ2-7, with D perhaps given as TRBD1 or TRBD2 (5 bases each). The CDR3 is 14 amino acids. Trimming removed 10 bases from V and 2 bases from J, with 18 bases in between. CDR1 and CDR2 (germline): MNHEY, SVGAGI. CDR3 sequence: CAIGVGQATYEQYF. The DNA for the CDR3 is TGTGCCATCGGGGTGGGGCAGGCAACCTACGAGCAGTACTTC.

CDR3 in DNA: TGTGCCAGCAGCCTACGCGGTGCGGGACAGCTTATCTCTGGGGCCAACGTCCTGACTTTC. This encodes CASSLRGAGQLISGANVLTF. J is TRBJ2-6 and V is TRBV4-2; D might be TRBD1 (7 bases). The CDR3 contains 20 residues. V dropped 4 bases and J dropped 0 bases, with 22 bases sitting between them. Germline V gene data show CDR1 as LGHNA and CDR2 as YNFKEQ.

This chain connects TRBV5-6 to TRBJ1-2; 8 bases are shared with TRBD1. The CDR3 extends over 16 amino acids. Germline loops: CDR1 SGHDT, CDR2 YYEEEE. The J segment lost 3 bases and the V segment lost 1 base, leaving 8 bases of the junction unmatched. The CDR3 nucleotides read TGTGCCAGCAGCTTGCAGGACAGGGAACCTTACTATGGCTACACCTTC. Amino acids: CASSLQDREPYYGYTF.

The chain joins TRBV6-1 to TRBJ2-1; D possibly uses TRBD1 or TRBD2 (5 bases each). The germline gives CDR1 MNHNS, CDR2 SASEGT. The CDR3 runs 16 residues. The V end was cut by 0 bases, the J end by 2 bases, with 11 bases between. Here the CDR3 DNA reads TGTGCCAGCAGTGAAGCTGTAAAGGGACCCTACAATGAGCAGTTCTTC. Translated, it gives CASSEAVKGPYNEQFF.

The rearrangement uses TRBV6-5 and TRBJ1-2; tentative D call: TRBD1 (5 bases). The germline gives CDR1 MNHEY, CDR2 SVGAGI. This CDR3 is 16 amino acids long. V lost 1 base and J 3 bases, leaving 15 bases between the germline ends. The CDR3, as DNA: TGTGCCAGCAGTTACTTGCAGGGACGATCCCACTATGGCTACACCTTC. Its translation is CASSYLQGRSHYGYTF.

This chain joins TRBV6-4 and TRBJ2-6, with D unclear. CDR3 length: 15 amino acids. CDR1 and CDR2 from the germline V gene are MRHNA and SNTAGT. Trimming removed 0 bases from V and 4 bases from J, with 7 bases in between. In DNA, the CDR3 is TGTGCCAGCAGTGACTCAATCGAAGGGGCCAACGTCCTGACTTTC. This encodes CASSDSIEGANVLTF.

CDR3 in amino acids: CASSLRTASSGANVLTF. DNA of the CDR3: TGTGCCAGCAGTTTAAGGACGGCAAGCTCTGGGGCCAACGTCCTGACTTTC. The V and J genes are TRBV27 and TRBJ2-6, with D unclear. The V end was cut by 2 bases, the J end by 0 bases, with 11 bases between. CDR1 MNHEY and CDR2 SMNVEV come from the germline V gene (reference sequence). This CDR3 comprises 17 residues.

CDR3 bases: TGTGCCAGCAGTGAAGGAGGGGACAAGATCTCCTACGAGCAGTACTTC. Protein sequence: CASSEGGDKISYEQYF. The chain links TRBV6-1 to TRBJ2-7; TRBD1 might be the D (6 bases). The CDR3 loop spans 16 amino acids. Trimming cost V 1 base and J 0 bases, with 13 bases left between them. Germline V gene sequence: CDR1 MNHNS, CDR2 SASEGT.

The CDR3 nucleotides read TGCAGCGTTGAGTGGGGCTACAAATACGAGCAGTACTTC. Its translation: CSVEWGYKYEQYF. V gene TRBV29-1 combines with J gene TRBJ2-7; a possible D gene is TRBD1 (5 bases). The germline V and J ends were trimmed by 3 bases and 4 bases, with 13 bases remaining between them. This CDR3 region has 13 residues. The germline gives CDR1 SQVTM, CDR2 ANQGSEA.

The chain recombines TRBV12-5 with TRBJ1-3; D call uncertain. The ends were cut back, 2 bases at V and 2 bases at J, with 13 bases in the middle. CDR1 and CDR2 (germline): LGHNT, FRNRAP. The CDR3 has 16 amino acids. In DNA, the CDR3 is TGTGCTAGTGGTTTGTTACCCCGACGACCTGGAAACACCATATATTTT. Amino acid sequence: CASGLLPRRPGNTIYF.

The V call is TRBV27, the J call TRBJ2-7; 9 bases align to TRBD1. This CDR3 region has 16 residues. V shed 2 bases and J 3 bases; nucleotides not matched to a gene: 8. CDR1 and CDR2 (germline): MNHEY, SMNVEV (reference sequence). CDR3 sequence (DNA): TGTGCCAGCAGTTTAGGACCCGGGACAGGGTTCTACGAGCAGTACTTC. It yields the protein CASSLGPGTGFYEQYF.

V gene TRBV6-5 combines with J gene TRBJ1-1; a possible D gene is TRBD1 (6 bases). Germline V gives CDR1 MNHEY, CDR2 SVGAGI. This CDR3 region has 14 residues. Trimming removed 2 bases at V and 0 bases at J, with 7 bases between. The CDR3 DNA sequence: TGTGCCAGCAGTTACCGGGGGCTGAACACTGAAGCTTTCTTT. Amino acid sequence: CASSYRGLNTEAFF.

This clonotype turned up a few times. The genes are TRBV18 and TRBJ1-2; possible D gene TRBD1, 5 bases. V gave up 0 bases and J gave up 0 bases, with 8 bases separating them. There are 15 residues in the CDR3. The V gene's germline CDR1 is KGHSH and CDR2 LQKENI. This CDR3 is CASSPPRGANYGYTF. The CDR3 DNA reads as TGTGCCAGCTCACCACCTAGGGGAGCTAACTATGGCTACACCTTC.

V and J are TRBV15 and TRBJ1-1, with D unclear. The CDR3 extends over 13 amino acids. V was cut by 0 bases and J by 2 bases, with 4 bases left in between. From germline, CDR1 is LNHNV and CDR2 YYDKDF (reference sequence). In DNA form, the CDR3 reads TGTGCCACCAGCAGAGAAGGAAACACTGAAGCTTTCTTT. Translating gives CATSREGNTEAFF.

J is TRBJ2-3 and V is TRBV5-4; 9 bases are a match to TRBD2. The CDR3 totals 14 residues. CDR1 is SGHNT, CDR2 YYREEE, per germline (reference sequence). V shed 7 bases and J 3 bases; nucleotides not matched to a gene: 6. The CDR3 region is CASGRGGATDTQYF. In DNA, the CDR3 is TGTGCCAGCGGGCGGGGGGGCGCGACAGATACGCAGTATTTT.

The J gene is TRBJ1-1, the V gene TRBV6-2 or TRBV6-3, with a tentative D call TRBD1 (5 bases). The germline CDR1 and CDR2 sequences are MNHEY and SVGEGT. The length of the CDR3 is 14 residues. V gave up 0 bases and J gave up 6 bases, with 11 bases separating them. CDR3 sequence: CASSYSRVVSEAFF. The CDR3 nucleotides read TGTGCCAGCAGTTACTCCAGGGTGGTATCTGAAGCTTTCTTT.

The chain couples TRBV27 to TRBJ2-7, with TRBD1 matching 8 bases. CDR1 is MNHEY and CDR2 is SMNVEV in the germline V gene (reference sequence). The CDR3 has 16 residues. V shed 0 bases, J shed 2 bases, and the junction held 6 bases outside the gene matches. The CDR3 nucleotides read TGTGCCAGCAGTTTATCGAGGGGACAGGTTACCTACGAGCAGTACTTC. Amino acids: CASSLSRGQVTYEQYF.

The chain joins TRBV4-2 to TRBJ2-6; D is perhaps TRBD2 (5 bases). Trimming shortened V by 0 bases and J by 0 bases, and 9 bases separated the two germline ends. In germline, CDR1 is LGHNA, CDR2 YNFKEQ. The CDR3 runs 17 residues. Here the CDR3 reads CASSQDQTSSGANVLTF. The CDR3 DNA reads as TGTGCCAGCAGCCAAGACCAAACTAGCTCTGGGGCCAACGTCCTGACTTTC.

The chain couples TRBV20-1 to TRBJ2-7, with TRBD1 matching over 8 bases. The CDR3 runs 15 residues. The germline V gene encodes CDR1 DFQATT and CDR2 SNEGSKA (reference sequence). With 7 bases clipped from V and 2 bases from J, the junction kept 13 bases outside the gene matches. As DNA, the CDR3 is TGCAGTGGCCTCGAGGGGGGACAGGCAACCTACGAGCAGTACTTC. It codes for CSGLEGGQATYEQYF.

There are a few counts of this clonotype. The CDR3 loop is CASSPRGQLNTEAFF. In DNA, the CDR3 is TGTGCCAGCTCACCTAGGGGACAATTGAACACTGAAGCTTTCTTT. The rearrangement joins TRBV18 to TRBJ1-1; TRBD1 is a possible D gene (6 bases). The CDR3 covers 15 residues. V shed 3 bases and J shed 0 bases, with 11 bases lying between them. The germline V gene has CDR1 KGHSH and CDR2 LQKENI.

J is TRBJ1-4 and V is TRBV6-5, with D unresolved. Germline values: CDR1 MNHEY, CDR2 SVGAGI. Trimming took 7 bases from V and 2 from J, leaving 11 bases between them. This CDR3 region has 14 residues. The CDR3 sequence: CASTTPATNEKLFF. The CDR3 DNA reads as TGTGCCAGCACCACCCCAGCGACTAATGAAAAACTGTTTTTT.

V and J are TRBV27 and TRBJ1-3; 8 nucleotides line up with TRBD1. CDR3 size: 14 residues. J was trimmed by 4 bases and V by 10 bases; bases with no gene match: 9. Germline assignment: CDR1 MNHEY and CDR2 SMNVEV (reference sequence). CDR3 DNA: TGTGCCACCGCAAGGACAGGGCAAGGAAACACCATATATTTT. As protein: CATARTGQGNTIYF.

This clonotype has only a few counts. This chain uses TRBV6-5 with TRBJ2-3; D unresolved. The germline CDR1 and CDR2 sequences are MNHEY and SVGAGI. The CDR3 covers 16 residues. V lost 6 bases and J lost 2, with 18 bases in between. DNA for the CDR3: TGTGCCAGCAGCCTTGTCGGGCCGAGGTTCACAGATACGCAGTATTTT. Translated, it gives CASSLVGPRFTDTQYF.

CDR3 protein: CASSLIGGSYEQFF. Here the CDR3 DNA reads TGTGCCAGCAGCTTGATAGGGGGTAGCTATGAGCAGTTCTTC. The chain joins TRBV5-5 to TRBJ2-1, with D tentatively TRBD1 (6 bases). This CDR3 contains 14 residues. The germline V and J ends were trimmed by 1 base and 8 bases, with 13 bases remaining between them. CDR1 and CDR2 (germline): SGHKS, YYEKEE (reference sequence).

V usage is TRBV30 and J usage is TRBJ1-5; D is unresolved. Trimming removed 0 bases from V and 4 bases from J, with 13 bases in between. The CDR3 spans 15 residues. Per germline, CDR1 GTSNPN and CDR2 SVGIG (reference sequence). The DNA of the CDR3 is TGTGCCTGGAGTGTATCCTTCACGGGGAATCAGCCCCAGCATTTT. Translated: CAWSVSFTGNQPQHF. The full variable domain, completed using reference TRBV30 and TRBJ1-5, is SQTIHQWPATLVQPVGSPLSLECTVEGTSNPNLYWYRQAAGRGLQLLFYSVGIGQISSEVPQNLSASRPQDRQFILSSKKLLLSDSGFYLCAWSVSFTGNQPQHFGDGTRLSIL.